This is a list of T cell receptor beta chains from one sample in a study of vaccination and CD4 T cells after COVID-19. TCRdb re-called the PCR reads through MiXCR, storing one row per CDR3 protein. The table includes 6,600 or so distinct CDR3 sequences, less than 40% detected once. Antigens of these TCRs are unknown. The sample was CD4+ T cells from blood, cultured in vitro, taken after SARS-CoV-2 vaccination. Receptors were obtained from a human donor who had recovered from COVID-19. CDR3s include the opening cysteine and the closing phenylalanine or tryptophan. The D gene is left open where the match is weak. Only part of the rows carry a size: once, few, many, or a class if the clone is expanded.

D gene	clone size	V gene	J gene	CDR3 DNA	CDR3 protein
NA	NA	TRBV7-9	TRBJ1-2	TGTGCCAGCAGCTTAAACAGGGATGGCTACACCTTC	CASSLNRDGYTF
TRBD2	NA	TRBV5-4	TRBJ2-7	TGTGCCAGCAGCTTGTCTAGCGGGGGGAGGTGGGGTCGAGAGCAGTACTTC	CASSLSSGGRWGREQYF
NA	large	TRBV6-1	TRBJ1-2	TGTGCCAGCAGCCAGCAGGGGTACTATGGCTACACCTTC	CASSQQGYYGYTF
NA	few	TRBV6-5	TRBJ2-3	TGTGCCAGCAGTTACATATCAGATACGCAGTATTTT	CASSYISDTQYF
NA	NA	TRBV19	TRBJ2-5	TGTGCCAGTAGTAAAGGAGGTATGGGAGAGACCCAGTACTTC	CASSKGGMGETQYF
TRBD2	medium-sized	TRBV29-1	TRBJ2-7	TGCAGCGTTCATAACACCGGGACTAGCGGGAGCGAGCAGTACTTC	CSVHNTGTSGSEQYF
TRBD2	NA	TRBV11-2	TRBJ2-1	TGTGCCAGCAGCTTAGGGAGCCGCGGGAGGGGGAAGTTCTTC	CASSLGSRGRGKFF
TRBD2	medium-sized	TRBV7-9	TRBJ2-1	TGTGCCAGCAGCTCCCTCGGGGGACTAGCTCTAAATGAGCAGTTCTTC	CASSSLGGLALNEQFF
TRBD1	NA	TRBV6-4	TRBJ1-2	TGTGCCAGCAGTGACACTGGACAGGGGGCTGGCTACACCTTC	CASSDTGQGAGYTF
NA	few	TRBV15	TRBJ2-1	TGTGCCACCAGGGCTTGGTGGGATGAGCAGTTCTTC	CATRAWWDEQFF
TRBD2	few	TRBV20-1	TRBJ2-3	TGCAGTGCTAGAGATCTTAGCGGGCCTAGCACAGATACGCAGTATTTT	CSARDLSGPSTDTQYF
TRBD2	NA	TRBV6-2/TRBV6-3	TRBJ2-5	TGTGCCAGCAGTTTGCGGGAGGGCCTGAGGGAGACCCAGTACTTC	CASSLREGLRETQYF
NA	NA	TRBV20-1	TRBJ2-7	TGCAGTGCTAGCCAACAGGGACGGGCCTACGAGCAGTACTTC	CSASQQGRAYEQYF
TRBD2	medium-sized	TRBV6-2/TRBV6-3	TRBJ2-3	TGTGCCAGCAGATCAACTAGCGGGGGGGAGTATTTT	CASRSTSGGEYF
NA	few	TRBV6-1	TRBJ1-1	TGTGCCAGCGAGAGACAGGAAGCTTTCTTT	CASERQEAFF
NA	few	TRBV7-2	TRBJ1-5	TGTGCCAGCAGCAAACTCGGGACCTCCCCACTGGGCAATCAGCCCCAGCATTTT	CASSKLGTSPLGNQPQHF
NA	large	TRBV20-1	TRBJ1-6	TGCAGTGCCAAGGCCCGGGACATAAATAATTCACCCCTCCACTTT	CSAKARDINNSPLHF
NA	large	TRBV20-1	TRBJ1-5	TGCAGTGCCCCAGGGCGGGACCGCCAGCCCCAGCATTTT	CSAPGRDRQPQHF
TRBD1	medium-sized	TRBV20-1	TRBJ1-6	TGCAGTGCTCGGACAGGGGTTGGATCACCCCTCCACTTT	CSARTGVGSPLHF
TRBD1	NA	TRBV20-1	TRBJ1-1	TGCAGTGCCCGGGACAGCAACACTGAAGCTTTCTTT	CSARDSNTEAFF
TRBD2	few	TRBV7-7	TRBJ2-5	TGTGCTAGCAGCTTAGGAGCGGGATCATGGGAGACCCAGTACTTC	CASSLGAGSWETQYF
TRBD2	NA	TRBV7-9	TRBJ2-5	TGTGCCAGCAGCTTAGAACGACTAGCGGAAGAGACCCAGTACTTC	CASSLERLAEETQYF
NA	few	TRBV25-1	TRBJ2-3	TGTGCCAGCAGTGAGGGTGGAAGCACAGATACGCAGTATTTT	CASSEGGSTDTQYF
NA	few	TRBV29-1	TRBJ2-5	TGCAGCCCCCCGGGACCTACGAGGGAGACCCAGTACTTC	CSPPGPTRETQYF
NA	NA	TRBV6-1	TRBJ1-2	TGTGCCAGCAGGACCGGGAGCCTCTATGGCTACACCTTC	CASRTGSLYGYTF
NA	NA	TRBV7-2	TRBJ2-3	TGTGCCAGCAGCCCAACTAGGGATACGCAGTATTTT	CASSPTRDTQYF
NA	NA	TRBV6-2/TRBV6-3	TRBJ1-5	TGTGCCAGCAAGGGGGGGTACAGCAATCAGCCCCAGCATTTT	CASKGGYSNQPQHF
NA	NA	TRBV7-9	TRBJ2-7	TGTGCCAGCAGCCCTCTCTCCTACGAGCAGTACTTC	CASSPLSYEQYF
TRBD1	NA	TRBV20-1	TRBJ1-5	TGCAGTGCTAGCCGAGGGACAGGGACCGTCCCGCAGCCCCAGCATTTT	CSASRGTGTVPQPQHF
NA	few	TRBV2	TRBJ1-1	TGTGCCAGCAGTGCTTGGCAAGGGAACACTGAAGCTTTCTTT	CASSAWQGNTEAFF
TRBD2	NA	TRBV4-2	TRBJ2-7	TGTGCCAGCAGCCAAGCCTTAGCGGGAGCTTTTAAATACGAGCAGTACTTC	CASSQALAGAFKYEQYF
TRBD2	few	TRBV19	TRBJ2-5	TGTGCCAGTAGTATGGGATCAGCGGGGGAGACCCGTTCGTCCCAGTACTTC	CASSMGSAGETRSSQYF
NA	once	TRBV6-4	TRBJ2-3	TGTGCCAGCAGTGACGGGGGGGCCACAGATACGCAGTATTTT	CASSDGGATDTQYF
TRBD1	NA	TRBV28	TRBJ1-2	TGTGCCAGCAGCTGGGGGACAGGGGAATACTATGGCTACACCTTC	CASSWGTGEYYGYTF
TRBD2	medium-sized	TRBV20-1	TRBJ2-7	TGCAGTGCATCTCCCGGGACTACCAACTACGAGCAGTACTTC	CSASPGTTNYEQYF
TRBD1	NA	TRBV20-1	TRBJ1-1	TGCAGTGCTAGAACAGGGGGCATCGGCACTGAAGCTTTCTTT	CSARTGGIGTEAFF
NA	NA	TRBV27	TRBJ1-2	TGTGCCACCTACAAACCGATGGGAGGGGTACCCTATGGCTACACCTTC	CATYKPMGGVPYGYTF
NA	few	TRBV20-1	TRBJ1-2	TGCAGTGCTAGGGAGGGGGACTATGGCTACACCTTC	CSAREGDYGYTF
TRBD1	NA	TRBV18	TRBJ2-6	TGTGCCAGCTCACCGCGGACAGGGGGTATCTCTGGGGCCAACGTCCTGACTTTC	CASSPRTGGISGANVLTF
TRBD2	large	TRBV19	TRBJ2-5	TGTGCCAGTAGTGGGGGACTAGTATTCGCCGGGGAGACCCAGTACTTC	CASSGGLVFAGETQYF
TRBD1	NA	TRBV7-9	TRBJ1-3	TGTGCCAGCAGCTTAGCGGGGGACAGGCGGGCTGGAAACACCATATATTTT	CASSLAGDRRAGNTIYF
NA	NA	TRBV4-3	TRBJ1-2	TGCGCCAGCAGCCAAGACCCCAGGGTGAACTATGGCTACACCTTC	CASSQDPRVNYGYTF
TRBD1	NA	TRBV20-1	TRBJ1-1	TGCAGTGCGATGACAGGGGGGAACACTGAAGCTTTCTTT	CSAMTGGNTEAFF
NA	NA	TRBV28	TRBJ2-1	TGTGCCAGCAGTTTAGCCGGATCTACCTACAATGAGCAGTTCTTC	CASSLAGSTYNEQFF
TRBD1	large	TRBV15	TRBJ1-5	TGTGCCACCAGCAGAAGGACAGGAAGCACATATAGCAATCAGCCCCAGCATTTT	CATSRRTGSTYSNQPQHF
NA	NA	TRBV29-1	TRBJ2-3	TGCAGCGTTGAACCGGAGGGAGGCACAGATACGCAGTATTTT	CSVEPEGGTDTQYF
NA	NA	TRBV27	TRBJ2-1	NA	CASSSSTGAYNNEQFF
TRBD1	NA	TRBV7-2	TRBJ1-5	TGTGCCAGCAGCTCATCAGCAGGGGGCAATCAGCATTTT	CASSSSAGGNQHF
TRBD1	few	TRBV19	TRBJ2-7	TGTGCCAGTAGTAGGGAGACAGGGGTCTACTACGAGCAGTACTTC	CASSRETGVYYEQYF
TRBD2	few	TRBV20-1	TRBJ2-7	TGCAGTGCTAGAGATCCCGGGGGAGGGCCCTCCTACGAGCAGTACTTC	CSARDPGGGPSYEQYF
NA	few	TRBV6-1	TRBJ1-6	TGTGCCAGCAGCCGGTGGTTCTATAATTCACCCCTCCACTTT	CASSRWFYNSPLHF
NA	few	TRBV7-2	TRBJ2-7	TGTGCCAGCAGCTTAGGAGGAGGCGAGCAGTACTTC	CASSLGGGEQYF
NA	few	TRBV6-1	TRBJ2-7	TGTGCCAGCACCCGCCAGGGCTACGAGCAGTACTTC	CASTRQGYEQYF
NA	NA	TRBV7-9	TRBJ2-1	TGTGCCAGCAGCTTAATAGACCACAATGAGCAGTTCTTC	CASSLIDHNEQFF
NA	once	TRBV25-1	TRBJ1-2	TGTGCCAGCAGTGACGGCAGCGCCCGAAGCTATGGCTACACCTTC	CASSDGSARSYGYTF
NA	NA	TRBV2	TRBJ1-6	TGTGCCAGCAGGGACGATCCACCCCTCCACTTT	CASRDDPPLHF
NA	NA	TRBV28	TRBJ1-2	TGTGCCAGCAGTTTGGAAGGGGGAACCTATGGCTACACCTTC	CASSLEGGTYGYTF